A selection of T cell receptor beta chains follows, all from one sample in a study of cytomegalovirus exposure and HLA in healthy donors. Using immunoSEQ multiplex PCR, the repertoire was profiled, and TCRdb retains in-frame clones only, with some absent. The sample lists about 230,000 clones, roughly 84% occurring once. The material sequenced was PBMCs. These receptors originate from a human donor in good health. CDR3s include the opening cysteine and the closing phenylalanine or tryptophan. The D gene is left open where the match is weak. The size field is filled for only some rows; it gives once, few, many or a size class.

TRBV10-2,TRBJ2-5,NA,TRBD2,TGCGCCAGCAGTCCGAACCCGGGGGGGGAGACCCAGTACTTC,CASSPNPGGETQYF
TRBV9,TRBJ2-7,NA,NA,TGTGCCAGCAGCCCCCCGGAGGGGACGCTCTCCTACGAGCAGTACTTC,CASSPPEGTLSYEQYF
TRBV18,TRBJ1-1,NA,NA,TGTGCCAGCTCACTGGCAGGAACGAACACTGAAGCTTTCTTT,CASSLAGTNTEAFF
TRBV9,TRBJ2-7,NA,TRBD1,TGTGCCAGCAGCGCTACCCCAGGGGGTCCGGCGAGCGAGCAGTACTTC,CASSATPGGPASEQYF
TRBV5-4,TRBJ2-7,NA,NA,TGTGCCAGCAGCTTGGGTTCTCCGGGGTCGGGCGAGCAGTACTTC,CASSLGSPGSGEQYF
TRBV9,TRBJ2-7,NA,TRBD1,TGTGCCAGCAGCGTGGGACAGGGGGGAGGGCAGTACTTC,CASSVGQGGGQYF
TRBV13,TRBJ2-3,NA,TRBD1,TGTGCCAGCAGCCCAAATTACGGGACAGGGACAGATACGCAGTATTTT,CASSPNYGTGTDTQYF
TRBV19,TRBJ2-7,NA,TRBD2,TGTGCCAGTAGTATGATGGGGACTAGCGGGAACTACGAGCAGTACTTC,CASSMMGTSGNYEQYF
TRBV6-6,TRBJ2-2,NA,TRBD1,TGTGCCAGCAGTAACGACAGGGATACCGGGGAGCTGTTTTTT,CASSNDRDTGELFF
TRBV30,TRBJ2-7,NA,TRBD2,TGTGCCTGGAGCGAACTAGCGGGAGACCCCTACGAGCAGTACTTC,CAWSELAGDPYEQYF
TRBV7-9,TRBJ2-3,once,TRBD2,TGTGCCAGCAGCTTAAGGACTAGCGCCCGATCTGGGGCAGATACGCAGTATTTT,CASSLRTSARSGADTQYF
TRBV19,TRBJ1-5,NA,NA,TGTGCCAGTAGTATAGGACTCATTAGCAATCAGCCCCAGCATTTT,CASSIGLISNQPQHF
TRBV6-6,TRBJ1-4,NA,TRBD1,TGTGCCAGCAGTTACTCCGGGACAGGGGCGAAGGAAAAACTGTTTTTT,CASSYSGTGAKEKLFF
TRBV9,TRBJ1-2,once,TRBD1,TGTGCCAGCAGCCCCGGACAGGGGGCTTTGAGTGGCTACACCTTC,CASSPGQGALSGYTF
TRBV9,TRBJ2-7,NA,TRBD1,TGTGCCAGCAGCGTCTCCACCGGGACAGGGGCCTACGAGCAGTACTTC,CASSVSTGTGAYEQYF
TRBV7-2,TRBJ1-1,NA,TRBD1,TGTGCCAGCAGCCCAAAACCTGGACAGGGTGGGAACACTGAAGCTTTCTTT,CASSPKPGQGGNTEAFF
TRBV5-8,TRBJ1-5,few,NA,TGTGCCAGCAGTTTTACAGCTTATAGCAATCAGCCCCAGCATTTT,CASSFTAYSNQPQHF